This T cell receptor (beta chain) was recorded in a study of CD8 T cells in Susac syndrome (dated 2019 in TCRdb). Some background on the complete study: Among the Susac syndrome patients who were sequenced, clinically active disease was present in more than five and clinical remission was observed in eight. At blood withdrawal, Susac syndrome patients were either therapy-naive, taking corticosteroids (in some cases with IVIg as well), or taking IVIg alone. Whether CD8+ T cell activation and differentiation in Susac syndrome was antigen driven was tested using repertoire sequencing. What the study reported, not specific to this receptor: The number of individuals in the TCR sequencing and HLA analysis was acknowledged as relatively small. In patients with Susac syndrome, the CD4+ T cell repertoire showed no detectable clonal expansion.

As regards this clonotype: Which antigen it targets is not known. It has no much larger one-base neighbor in the sample; base qualities were not kept.

RNA was extracted using the RNeasy kit, and roughly 0.45 to 1 microgram was reverse transcribed with random hexamers. The immunoSEQ multiplex PCR assay, which covers 54 Vbeta and 13 Jbeta segments, was used to amplify TCR beta CDR3 regions. Bias from PCR amplification was corrected by using a synthetic template baseline for primer optimization and for computational correction. The original methods were these. Only productive sequences were kept, with reads annotated to V, D and J genes according to IMGT and analyzed in immunoSEQ Analyzer. Clonality was computed as one minus Shannon entropy normalized by log2 of the number of productive unique sequences. Public and private clones were assessed among the 100 most prevalent clones of each patient and control. Clones were defined as Susac-specific when absent from the healthy and MS cohorts, from fewer than 1,200 published viral clones and from other ImmuneACCESS disease sequences. The raw public reads went through TCRdb reprocessing: fastp at Q25, MiXCR clone calling, in-frame beta chains kept. Duplicate CDR3 protein sequences are folded into a single record with the most common DNA and genes. Clone size and V and J calls follow TCRdb, not the original study. This sample is represented by under 200,000 distinct CDR3 sequences; 91% of them were singletons. Approximately 0.09% of the sample goes to the ten largest clones.

Spanning cysteine to phenylalanine, the CDR3 consists of 15 amino acids. Only the CDR3 portion is preserved as DNA: 45 bases, with reading frame beginning at the first base. V is pared back by 6 bases and J by 0 bases, with 12 bases lying between the germline termini. High-throughput TCR beta sequencing profiled peripheral blood CD8+ and CD4+ T cells from healthy donors, Susac syndrome patients and multiple sclerosis patients. The Susac syndrome patients fulfilled recently defined diagnostic criteria for definite or probable disease. CD8+ TEMRA cells were enriched by FACS, while bulk CD8+ and CD4+ T cells were purified by magnetic negative isolation. Blood was drawn into EDTA tubes, processed within 24 hours, and PBMCs were isolated by density gradient centrifugation. PBMCs intended for TCR sequencing were cryopreserved in liquid nitrogen and thawed later in a water bath at 37 degrees C. The sorted or isolated CD4+, CD8+ and CD8+ TEMRA cells reached a purity of at least 90%.

The receptor chain draws on TRBV12-3 or TRBV12-4 and TRBJ2-1; the D gene is perhaps TRBD2, from 5 matching bases. The clonotype originates from a human donor with Susac syndrome. Sequencing was done on a sample of CD4+ T cells from PBMCs. The nucleotide sequence is TGTGCCAGCAGCATGACCCGGGACTCCTACAATGAGCAGTTCTTC. Translated, this is CASSMTRDSYNEQFF.